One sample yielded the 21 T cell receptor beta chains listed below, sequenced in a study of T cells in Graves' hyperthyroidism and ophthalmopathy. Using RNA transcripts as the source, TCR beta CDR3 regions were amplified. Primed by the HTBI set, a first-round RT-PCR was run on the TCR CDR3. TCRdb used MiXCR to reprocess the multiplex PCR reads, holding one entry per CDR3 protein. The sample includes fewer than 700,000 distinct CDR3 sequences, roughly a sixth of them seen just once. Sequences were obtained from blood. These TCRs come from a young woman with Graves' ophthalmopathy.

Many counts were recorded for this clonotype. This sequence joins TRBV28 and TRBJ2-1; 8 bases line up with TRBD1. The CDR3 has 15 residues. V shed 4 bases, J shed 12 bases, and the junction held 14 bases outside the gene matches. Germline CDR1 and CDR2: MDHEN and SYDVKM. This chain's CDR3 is CASSSQGASGQTQFF. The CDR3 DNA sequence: TGTGCCAGCAGTTCTCAGGGGGCTTCTGGTCAAACGCAGTTCTTC.

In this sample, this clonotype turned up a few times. The CDR3 here is CASSTSLSRDRGQFF. For the CDR3, the DNA is TGTGCCAGTAGTACTTCTCTAAGCCGGGACCGCGGGCAGTTCTTC. The chain employs TRBV19 and TRBJ2-1; D may be TRBD1 or TRBD2 (5 bases each). Germline assignment: CDR1 LNHDA and CDR2 SQIVND (reference sequence). The CDR3 runs to 15 residues. Trimming removed 4 bases at V and 12 bases at J, with 22 bases between.

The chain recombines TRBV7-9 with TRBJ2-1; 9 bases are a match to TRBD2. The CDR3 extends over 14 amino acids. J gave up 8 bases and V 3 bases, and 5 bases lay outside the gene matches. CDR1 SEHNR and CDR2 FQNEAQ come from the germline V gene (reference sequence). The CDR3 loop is CASSLGTSNDEQFF. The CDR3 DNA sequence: TGTGCCAGCAGCTTGGGGACTAGCAACGATGAGCAGTTCTTC.

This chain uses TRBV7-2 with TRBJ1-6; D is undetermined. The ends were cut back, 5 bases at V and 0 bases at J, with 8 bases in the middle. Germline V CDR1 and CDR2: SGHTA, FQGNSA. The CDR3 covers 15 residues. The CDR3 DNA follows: TGTGCCAGCAGCAAGCGGAGCTCCTATAATTCACCCCTCCACTTT. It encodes CASSKRSSYNSPLHF.

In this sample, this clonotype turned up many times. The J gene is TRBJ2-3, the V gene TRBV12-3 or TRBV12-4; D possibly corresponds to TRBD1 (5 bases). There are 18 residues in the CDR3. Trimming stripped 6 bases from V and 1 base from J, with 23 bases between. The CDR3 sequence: CASSPYEGVPTGTDTQYF. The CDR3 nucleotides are TGTGCCAGCAGCCCATACGAAGGGGTCCCTACGGGCACAGATACGCAGTATTTT.

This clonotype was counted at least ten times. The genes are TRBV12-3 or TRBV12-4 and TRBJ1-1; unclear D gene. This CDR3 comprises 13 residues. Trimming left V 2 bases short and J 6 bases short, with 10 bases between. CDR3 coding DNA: TGTGCCAGCAGTTTATCTGGGCAGGCTGAAGCTTTCTTT. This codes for CASSLSGQAEAFF.

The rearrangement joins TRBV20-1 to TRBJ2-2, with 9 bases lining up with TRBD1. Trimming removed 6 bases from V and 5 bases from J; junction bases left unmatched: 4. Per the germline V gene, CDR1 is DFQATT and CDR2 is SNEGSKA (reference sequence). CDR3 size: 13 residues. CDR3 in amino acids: CSAGTGNTGELFF. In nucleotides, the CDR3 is TGCAGTGCCGGGACAGGGAATACCGGGGAGCTGTTTTTT.

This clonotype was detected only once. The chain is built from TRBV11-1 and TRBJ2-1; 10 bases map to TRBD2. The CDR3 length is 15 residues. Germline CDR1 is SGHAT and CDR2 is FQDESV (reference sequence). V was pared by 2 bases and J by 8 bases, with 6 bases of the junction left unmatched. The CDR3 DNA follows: TGTGCCAGCAGCTTAAGCGGGAGGGGGAGGGATGAGCAGTTCTTC. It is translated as CASSLSGRGRDEQFF.

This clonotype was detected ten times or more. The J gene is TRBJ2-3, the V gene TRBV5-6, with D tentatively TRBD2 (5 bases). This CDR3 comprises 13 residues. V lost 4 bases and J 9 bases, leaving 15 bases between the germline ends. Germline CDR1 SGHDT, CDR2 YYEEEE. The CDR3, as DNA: TGTGCCAGCAGCAAGGACTCCTCGGGGACGCAGTATTTT. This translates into CASSKDSSGTQYF.

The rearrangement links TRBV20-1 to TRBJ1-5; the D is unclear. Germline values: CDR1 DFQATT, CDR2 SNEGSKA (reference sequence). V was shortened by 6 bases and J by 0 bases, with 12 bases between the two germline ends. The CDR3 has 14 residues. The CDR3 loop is CSAATGPSNQPQHF. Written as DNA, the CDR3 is TGCAGTGCCGCGACGGGCCCTAGCAATCAGCCCCAGCATTTT.

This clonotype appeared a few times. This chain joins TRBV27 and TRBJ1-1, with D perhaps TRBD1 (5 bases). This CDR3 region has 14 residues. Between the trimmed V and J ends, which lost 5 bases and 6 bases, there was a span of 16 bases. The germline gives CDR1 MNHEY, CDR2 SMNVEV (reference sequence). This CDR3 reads CASSPPGPAAEAFF. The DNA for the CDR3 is TGTGCCAGCAGTCCACCGGGGCCCGCGGCTGAAGCTTTCTTT.

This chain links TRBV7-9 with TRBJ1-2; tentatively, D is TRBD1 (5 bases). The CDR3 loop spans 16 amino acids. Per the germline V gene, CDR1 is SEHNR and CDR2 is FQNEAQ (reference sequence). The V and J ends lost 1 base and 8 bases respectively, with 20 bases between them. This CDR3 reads CASSLGLGDLGYGYTF. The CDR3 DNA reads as TGTGCCAGCAGCTTAGGGCTGGGGGATTTGGGCTACGGCTACACCTTC.

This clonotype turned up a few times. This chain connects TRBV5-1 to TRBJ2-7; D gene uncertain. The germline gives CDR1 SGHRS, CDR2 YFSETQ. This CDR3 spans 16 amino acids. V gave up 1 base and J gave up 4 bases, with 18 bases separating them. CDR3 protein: CASSLRMGSTYYEQYF. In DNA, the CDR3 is TGCGCCAGCAGCTTGAGGATGGGGTCCACCTATTACGAGCAGTACTTC.

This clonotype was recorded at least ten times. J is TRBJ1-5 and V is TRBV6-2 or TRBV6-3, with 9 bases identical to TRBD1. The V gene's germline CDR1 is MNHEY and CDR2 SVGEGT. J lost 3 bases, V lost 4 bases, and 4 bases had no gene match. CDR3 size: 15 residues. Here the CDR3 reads CASSWGTGNNQPQHF. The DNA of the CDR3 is TGTGCCAGCAGTTGGGGGACAGGGAACAATCAGCCCCAGCATTTT.

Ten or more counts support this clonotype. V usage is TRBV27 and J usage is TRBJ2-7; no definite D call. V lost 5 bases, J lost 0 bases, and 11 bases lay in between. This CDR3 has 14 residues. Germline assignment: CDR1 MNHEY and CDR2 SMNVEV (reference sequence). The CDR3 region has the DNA TGTGCCAGCAGTCCTCGAAGTAGCTCCTACGAGCAGTACTTC. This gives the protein CASSPRSSSYEQYF.

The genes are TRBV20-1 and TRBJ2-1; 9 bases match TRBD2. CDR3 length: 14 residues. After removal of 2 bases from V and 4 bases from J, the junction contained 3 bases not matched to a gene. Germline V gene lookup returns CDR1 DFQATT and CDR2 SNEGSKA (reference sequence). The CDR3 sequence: CSARSAGGYNEQFF. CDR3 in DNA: TGCAGTGCTAGATCTGCGGGAGGGTACAATGAGCAGTTCTTC.

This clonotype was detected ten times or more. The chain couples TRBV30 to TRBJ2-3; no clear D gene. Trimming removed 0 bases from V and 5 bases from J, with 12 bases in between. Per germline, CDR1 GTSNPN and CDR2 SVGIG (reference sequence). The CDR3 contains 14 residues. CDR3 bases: TGTGCCTGGAGTGTACTTAGGGAAATAGATACGCAGTATTTT. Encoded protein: CAWSVLREIDTQYF.

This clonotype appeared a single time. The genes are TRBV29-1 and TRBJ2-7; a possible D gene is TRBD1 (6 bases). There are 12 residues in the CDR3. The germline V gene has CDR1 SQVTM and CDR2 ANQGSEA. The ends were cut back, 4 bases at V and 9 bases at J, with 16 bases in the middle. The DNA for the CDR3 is TGCAGCGTTGGCGCAGGGGTCCCCGTGCAGTACTTC. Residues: CSVGAGVPVQYF.

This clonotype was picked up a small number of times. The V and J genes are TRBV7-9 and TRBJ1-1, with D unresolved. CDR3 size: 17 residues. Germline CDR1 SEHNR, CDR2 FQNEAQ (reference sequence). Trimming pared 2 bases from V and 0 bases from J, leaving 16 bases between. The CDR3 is CASSLNPGELMNTEAFF. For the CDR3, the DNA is TGTGCCAGCAGCTTAAATCCCGGGGAGCTCATGAACACTGAAGCTTTCTTT.

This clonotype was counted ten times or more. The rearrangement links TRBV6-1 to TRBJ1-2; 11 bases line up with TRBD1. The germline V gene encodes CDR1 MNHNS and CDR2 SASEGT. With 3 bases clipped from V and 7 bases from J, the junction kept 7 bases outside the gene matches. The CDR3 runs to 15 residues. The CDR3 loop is CASSEEFGTGGGYTF. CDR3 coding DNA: TGTGCCAGCAGTGAGGAGTTTGGGACAGGGGGTGGCTACACCTTC.

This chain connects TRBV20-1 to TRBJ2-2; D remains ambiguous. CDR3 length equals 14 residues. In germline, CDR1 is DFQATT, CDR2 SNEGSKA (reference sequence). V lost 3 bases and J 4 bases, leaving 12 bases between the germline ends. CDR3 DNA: TGCAGTGCTAGGGCCGGAGTGTTCACCGGGGAGCTGTTTTTT. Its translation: CSARAGVFTGELFF.